Reported below is one TCR beta chain. 13 Jbeta primers and 60 Vbeta primers were used for the PCR. The method was immunoSEQ multiplex PCR; TCRdb's version includes in-frame clones alone and lacks a portion of them. The top ten hold approximately 4% of the sample, which has some 150,000 clones, roughly 70% seen once. This sample is part of a study of cytomegalovirus exposure and HLA in healthy donors. The sample consisted of PBMCs. The origin of this receptor is a man aged 50-60 years in good health and CMV-seropositive.

DNA for the CDR3: TGTGCCAGCAGCCTTCACAGGGGGGACACTGAAGCTTTCTTT. This sequence encodes CASSLHRGDTEAFF. V and J are TRBV11-2 and TRBJ1-1, with TRBD1 identical over 8 bases. Germline V lookup: CDR1 SGHAT, CDR2 FQNNGV. The CDR3 runs to 14 residues. After removal of 5 bases from V and 3 bases from J, the junction contained 5 bases not matched to a gene.